Listed below are T cell receptor beta chains from one sample, sequenced in a study of shared clonotypes between healthy human individuals. The assay was immunoSEQ multiplex PCR, and TCRdb's table has in-frame clones only and misses some. In the table there are 1,100,000 or so clones, around 82% of which are singletons. Material for sequencing was memory CD4+ T cells from PBMCs. The source is a man aged 18 to 30 in good health. Some clones in this sample may be carry-over from other donors' samples. Each CDR3 is given with its conserved first and last residue. D genes are given only for firm matches. The listing skips clone size in some rows; elsewhere it reads once, few, many or a size class.

once | TRBJ2-2 | TRBV6-1 | - | CAGHLGAKTGELFF | TGTGCCGGCCACCTGGGGGCGAAAACCGGGGAGCTGTTTTTT
- | TRBJ2-7 | TRBV11-2 | TRBD2 | CASRSSGVPIYEQYF | TGTGCCAGCAGGTCTAGCGGGGTGCCCATCTACGAGCAGTACTTC
- | TRBJ1-2 | TRBV28 | TRBD1 | CASSSSSGTGIVYGYTF | TGTGCCAGCAGTTCCTCTTCCGGGACAGGAATCGTCTATGGCTACACCTTC
- | TRBJ1-3 | TRBV19 | - | CASSISGPFSTIYF | TGTGCCAGTAGTATTAGCGGTCCCTTCTCGACCATATATTTT
- | TRBJ1-4 | TRBV30 | - | CAWSVRVGSRTNEKLFF | TGTGCCTGGAGTGTACGGGTGGGGAGTAGGACTAATGAAAAACTGTTTTTT
- | TRBJ2-3 | TRBV19 | TRBD1 | CASSLSGTGGTDTQYF | TGTGCCAGTAGTCTATCCGGGACAGGGGGGACAGATACGCAGTATTTT
- | TRBJ2-3 | TRBV7-2 | TRBD2 | CASSKSSGGLGHTQYF | TGTGCCAGCAGCAAATCTAGCGGGGGGTTAGGGCATACGCAGTATTTT
few | TRBJ2-3 | TRBV7-9 | TRBD2 | CASSPLGASGLSTDTQYF | TGTGCCAGCAGTCCTCTTGGGGCTAGCGGGCTGAGCACAGATACGCAGTATTTT
- | TRBJ2-2 | TRBV7-3 | - | CASSLTTNTGELFF | TGTGCCAGCAGCTTAACAACTAACACCGGGGAGCTGTTTTTT
once | TRBJ1-2 | TRBV4-1 | - | CASSPQYSAARYGYTF | TGCGCCAGCAGCCCCCAATATTCGGCAGCTCGCTATGGCTACACCTTC
- | TRBJ2-3 | TRBV10-1 | TRBD1 | CASSETRGRADTQYF | TGCGCCAGCAGTGAGACGAGGGGGCGCGCAGATACGCAGTATTTT
- | TRBJ2-1 | TRBV19 | - | CASSIAGTQDREQFF | TGTGCCAGTAGTATAGCCGGGACCCAGGATAGAGAGCAGTTCTTC
- | TRBJ1-5 | TRBV30 | - | CAWRVGGGGGNQPQHF | TGTGCCTGGCGCGTAGGCGGGGGCGGGGGCAATCAGCCCCAGCATTTT
- | TRBJ1-5 | TRBV2 | TRBD1 | CASTDRVSNQPQHF | TGTGCCAGCACCGACAGGGTAAGCAATCAGCCCCAGCATTTT
many | TRBJ2-7 | TRBV10-3 | TRBD1 | CAIKPGQGLGEQYF | TGTGCCATCAAACCGGGACAGGGGTTGGGCGAGCAGTACTTC
- | TRBJ2-2 | TRBV7-7 | - | CASSLAGTAGGELFF | TGTGCCAGCAGCTTAGCGGGGACCGCGGGCGGGGAGCTGTTTTTT
- | TRBJ2-1 | TRBV29-1 | - | CSVEADPSYNEQFF | TGCAGCGTTGAAGCGGACCCGTCCTACAATGAGCAGTTCTTC
few | TRBJ1-1 | TRBV21-1 | - | CASGWLTGNTEAFF | TGTGCCAGCGGTTGGTTAACGGGGAACACTGAAGCTTTCTTT
- | TRBJ2-7 | TRBV5-5 | TRBD2 | CASSLVWGGGYEQYF | TGTGCCAGCAGCTTGGTCTGGGGGGGAGGCTACGAGCAGTACTTC
- | TRBJ2-7 | TRBV28 | TRBD2 | CASRGSTSGTSEQYF | TGTGCCAGCAGGGGGAGTACTAGCGGGACCTCCGAGCAGTACTTC
few | TRBJ2-7 | TRBV6-1 | - | CASRSWGKDYEQYF | TGTGCCAGCAGGAGCTGGGGGAAGGACTACGAGCAGTACTTC
- | TRBJ2-3 | TRBV28 | - | CASRWTDTQYF | TGTGCCAGCAGGTGGACAGATACGCAGTATTTT
- | TRBJ2-4 | TRBV19 | TRBD2 | CASRNSGLAGDVIQYF | TGTGCCAGTAGGAATTCGGGACTAGCGGGAGACGTCATTCAGTACTTC
- | TRBJ1-2 | TRBV29-1 | - | CSVAASNYGYTF | TGCAGCGTGGCAGCCTCTAACTATGGCTACACCTTC
- | TRBJ2-1 | TRBV29-1 | - | CSGGRTRGNEQFF | TGCAGCGGGGGGAGAACCCGCGGCAATGAGCAGTTCTTC
- | TRBJ2-7 | TRBV5-4 | - | CASSSWKTDSYEQYF | TGTGCCAGCAGCTCTTGGAAGACAGACTCCTACGAGCAGTACTTC
- | TRBJ1-2 | TRBV28 | - | CASAVATYGYTF | TGTGCCAGCGCAGTCGCGACCTATGGCTACACCTTC
- | TRBJ1-1 | TRBV6-1 | - | CASRPGARGTEAFF | TGTGCCAGCCGGCCGGGGGCGCGGGGGACTGAAGCTTTCTTT
- | TRBJ1-5 | TRBV25-1 | - | CASSPGGTLHF | TGTGCCAGCAGCCCGGGCGGTACATTGCATTTT
- | TRBJ2-1 | TRBV5-1 | TRBD2 | CASSLTSGNEQFF | TGCGCCAGCAGCCTTACTAGCGGAAATGAGCAGTTCTTC
- | TRBJ2-3 | TRBV4-3 | TRBD2 | CASSSGGSTRTDTQYF | TGCGCCAGCAGCTCCGGGGGGAGTACTCGCACAGATACGCAGTATTTT
- | TRBJ2-1 | TRBV19 | - | CASRGQYNEQFF | TGTGCCAGTAGGGGACAATACAATGAGCAGTTCTTC
- | TRBJ2-7 | TRBV19 | TRBD2 | CASSPGLAGPYEQYF | TGTGCCAGTAGCCCGGGACTAGCCGGCCCCTACGAGCAGTACTTC
- | TRBJ2-7 | TRBV19 | TRBD1 | CASRKGQNTYEQYF | TGTGCCAGTAGAAAGGGACAGAATACTTACGAGCAGTACTTC
few | TRBJ2-5 | TRBV10-2 | - | CASSFGSQETQYF | TGCGCCAGCAGTTTCGGGTCTCAAGAGACCCAGTACTTC
- | TRBJ2-1 | TRBV4-3 | TRBD2 | CASSQVVAGWDNEQFF | TGCGCCAGCAGCCAAGTGGTAGCGGGATGGGACAATGAGCAGTTCTTC
- | TRBJ1-1 | TRBV10-3 | TRBD1 | CAISLRDRVPNTEAFF | TGTGCCATCAGCCTCCGGGACAGAGTGCCGAACACTGAAGCTTTCTTT
- | TRBJ2-7 | TRBV5-1 | - | CASSLVPRNEQYF | TGCGCCAGCAGCTTGGTTCCCAGGAACGAGCAGTACTTC
- | TRBJ2-2 | TRBV2 | - | CASRTENTGELFF | TGTGCCAGCCGAACAGAGAACACCGGGGAGCTGTTTTTT
once | TRBJ2-7 | TRBV18 | TRBD1 | CASSQGTEPYEQYF | TGTGCCAGCTCGCAGGGGACAGAGCCCTACGAGCAGTACTTC
- | TRBJ1-2 | TRBV7-6 | - | CASSLGAAGYYGYTF | TGTGCCAGCAGCTTAGGGGCCGCGGGGTACTATGGCTACACCTTC
- | TRBJ1-3 | TRBV28 | - | CASSSPGGGGNTIYF | TGTGCCAGCAGCTCCCCCGGGGGTGGTGGAAACACCATATATTTT
once | TRBJ1-2 | TRBV6-5 | - | CASSYGAGGYTF | TGTGCCAGCAGTTACGGGGCGGGCGGCTACACCTTC
- | TRBJ2-5 | TRBV18 | - | CASSPPAGEWETQYF | TGTGCCAGCTCACCACCAGCAGGGGAGTGGGAGACCCAGTACTTC
- | TRBJ1-1 | TRBV4-3 | TRBD1 | CASSQAGTGGPGAFF | TGCGCCAGCAGCCAAGCCGGGACAGGGGGGCCGGGGGCTTTCTTT
once | TRBJ1-5 | TRBV19 | - | CASSITQGNQPQHF | TGTGCCAGTAGTATTACGCAGGGAAATCAGCCCCAGCATTTT
- | TRBJ2-7 | TRBV5-8 | TRBD2 | CASSFRDYYEQYF | TGTGCCAGCAGCTTCCGGGACTACTACGAGCAGTACTTC